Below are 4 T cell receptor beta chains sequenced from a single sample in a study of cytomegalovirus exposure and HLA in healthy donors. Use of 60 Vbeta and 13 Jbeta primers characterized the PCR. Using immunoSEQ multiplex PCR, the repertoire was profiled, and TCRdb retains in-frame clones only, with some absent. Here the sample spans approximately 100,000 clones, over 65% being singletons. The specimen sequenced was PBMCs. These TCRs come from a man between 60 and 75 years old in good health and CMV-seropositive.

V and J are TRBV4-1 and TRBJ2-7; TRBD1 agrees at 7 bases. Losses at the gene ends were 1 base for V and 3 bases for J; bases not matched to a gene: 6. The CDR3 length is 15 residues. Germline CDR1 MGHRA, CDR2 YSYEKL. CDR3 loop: CASSQGQGGFYEQYF. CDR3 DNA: TGCGCCAGCAGCCAAGGACAGGGCGGATTCTACGAGCAGTACTTC.

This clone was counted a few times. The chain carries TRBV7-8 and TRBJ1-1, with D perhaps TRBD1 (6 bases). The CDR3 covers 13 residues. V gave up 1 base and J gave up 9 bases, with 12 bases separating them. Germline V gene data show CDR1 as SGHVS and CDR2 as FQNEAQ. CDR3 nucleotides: TGTGCCAGCAGCTTAGGGGGGGGCCAGCAAGCTTTCTTT. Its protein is CASSLGGGQQAFF.

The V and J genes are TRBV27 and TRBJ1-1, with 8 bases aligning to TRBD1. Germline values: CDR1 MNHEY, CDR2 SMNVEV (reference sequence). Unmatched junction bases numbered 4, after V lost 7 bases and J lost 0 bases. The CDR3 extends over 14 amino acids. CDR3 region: CASKRQGMNTEAFF. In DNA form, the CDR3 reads TGTGCCAGCAAACGACAGGGGATGAACACTGAAGCTTTCTTT.

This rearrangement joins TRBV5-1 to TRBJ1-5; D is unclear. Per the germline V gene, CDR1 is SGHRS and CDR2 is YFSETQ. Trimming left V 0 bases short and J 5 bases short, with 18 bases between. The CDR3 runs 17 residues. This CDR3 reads CASSLAGSQEGYQPQHF. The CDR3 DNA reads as TGCGCCAGCAGCTTGGCCGGCAGTCAGGAGGGTTATCAGCCCCAGCATTTT.